Sequencing of this T cell receptor beta chain was carried out in a study of blood T cell repertoires in COVID-19. In the study overall: Samples representing acute and convalescent COVID-19 were sourced from the United States, Italy and Spain. T cells, B-cell-depleted T cells, or PBMCs provided the cDNA or gDNA that served as material.

Authors' analysis steps: Nucleated cell number was recorded as an estimate derived from reference gene primer amplification. Sequencing was performed with immunoSEQ multiplex PCR; in TCRdb, only in-frame clones are kept and a portion is missing. The D gene and trimming were derived from the DNA, and the V and J assignments and clone size from that table. The data hold about 50,000 clones, with roughly 80% observed a single time. CDR1 is SGHNT, CDR2 YYREEE, per germline (reference sequence). The trim removed 6 bases at V and 0 bases at J, leaving 17 bases unmatched. The CDR3 has 20 residues. The rearrangement joins TRBV5-4 to TRBJ2-6; 8 positions match TRBD1. Sequencing was carried out using peripheral blood. This sequence originates from a human donor in a cohort sampled during active COVID-19. In nucleotides, the CDR3 is TGTGCCAGCACCAGCGGCCGAGACAGGGGAATCAGCTCTGGGGCCAACGTCCTGACTTTC. Translating it yields CASTSGRDRGISSGANVLTF.